This TCR beta chain emerged from a study of radiotherapy plus CTLA-4 blockade in lung cancer. The data were produced by immunoSEQ multiplex PCR, yet TCRdb's version contains in-frame clones alone and is incomplete. Of about 98,000 clones listed, approximately 78% are singletons. The starting material was peripheral blood, obtained from a patient treated with radiotherapy plus ipilimumab. This clonotype was obtained from a human donor with non-small cell lung cancer who had a partial response to radiotherapy plus ipilimumab.

CDR3 protein: CASSVGGPRQGNPYGYTF. The CDR3 nucleotides are TGTGCCAGCAGCGTAGGGGGGCCAAGACAGGGAAACCCCTATGGCTACACCTTC. The J gene is TRBJ1-2, the V gene TRBV9, with 7 bases aligning to TRBD1. There are 18 residues in the CDR3. After removal of 0 bases from V and 4 bases from J, the junction contained 15 bases not matched to a gene. Germline V gene data show CDR1 as SGDLS and CDR2 as YYNGEE.